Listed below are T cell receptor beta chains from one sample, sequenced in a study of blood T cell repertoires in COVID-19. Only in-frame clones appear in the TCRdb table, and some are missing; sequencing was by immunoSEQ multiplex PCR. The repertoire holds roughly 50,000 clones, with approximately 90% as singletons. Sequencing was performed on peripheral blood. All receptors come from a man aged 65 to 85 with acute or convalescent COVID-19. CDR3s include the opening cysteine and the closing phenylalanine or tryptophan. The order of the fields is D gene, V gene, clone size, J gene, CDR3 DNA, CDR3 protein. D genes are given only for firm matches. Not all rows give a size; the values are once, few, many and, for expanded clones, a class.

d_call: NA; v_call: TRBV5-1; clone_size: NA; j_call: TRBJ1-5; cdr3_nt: TGCGCCAGCAGCTTGTTGGAGGCTGGTCAGCCCCAGCATTTT; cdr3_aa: CASSLLEAGQPQHF
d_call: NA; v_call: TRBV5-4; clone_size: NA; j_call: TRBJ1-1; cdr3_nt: TGTGCCAGCAGCTTGGTGGGTCGCGGGACTGAAGCTTTCTTT; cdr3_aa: CASSLVGRGTEAFF
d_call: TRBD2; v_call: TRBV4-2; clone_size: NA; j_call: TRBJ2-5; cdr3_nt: TGTGCCAGCAGCCTCAGCGGGGGGGCCTCAGAGACCCAGTACTTC; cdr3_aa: CASSLSGGASETQYF
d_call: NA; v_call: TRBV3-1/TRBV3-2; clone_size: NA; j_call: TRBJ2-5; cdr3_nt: TGTGCCAGCAGCCAAGGCGGGATCCACATCCGGACCCAGTACTTC; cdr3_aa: CASSQGGIHIRTQYF
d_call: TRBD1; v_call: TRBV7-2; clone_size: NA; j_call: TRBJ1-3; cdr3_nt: TGTGCCAGCAGCCACGGGGACAGGGTCGGAAACACCATATATTTT; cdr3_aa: CASSHGDRVGNTIYF
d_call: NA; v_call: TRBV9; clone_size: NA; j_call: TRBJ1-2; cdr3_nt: TGTGCCAGCAGCCCGGGACTTTCCTATGGCTACACCTTC; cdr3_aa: CASSPGLSYGYTF
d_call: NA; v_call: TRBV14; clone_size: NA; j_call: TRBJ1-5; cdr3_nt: TGTGCCAGCAGCCGGACTTTAAATCAGCCCCAGCATTTT; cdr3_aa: CASSRTLNQPQHF
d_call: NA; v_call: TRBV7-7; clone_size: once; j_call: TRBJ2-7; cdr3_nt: TGTGCCAGCAGCTTAAGTGCGGCAGGGTCCTACGAGCAGTACTTC; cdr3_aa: CASSLSAAGSYEQYF
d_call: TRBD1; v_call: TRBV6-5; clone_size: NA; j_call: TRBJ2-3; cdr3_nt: TGTGCCAGCACCCTCAGGGGGCCGGCAGATACGCAGTATTTT; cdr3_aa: CASTLRGPADTQYF
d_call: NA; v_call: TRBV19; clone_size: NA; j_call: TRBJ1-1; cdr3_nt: TGTGCCACGTCACAGGAAAGCGACACTGAAGCTTTCTTT; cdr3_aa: CATSQESDTEAFF
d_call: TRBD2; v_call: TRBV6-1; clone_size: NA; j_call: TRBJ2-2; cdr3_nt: TGTGCCAGCAGTGAAGCCCCAGCGGGGAGGGGCACCGGGGAGCTGTTTTTT; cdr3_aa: CASSEAPAGRGTGELFF
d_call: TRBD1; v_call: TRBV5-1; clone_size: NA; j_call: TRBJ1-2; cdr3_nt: TGCGCCAGCAGCTTGGACAGGGGGATCGCTGGCTACACCTTC; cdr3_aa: CASSLDRGIAGYTF
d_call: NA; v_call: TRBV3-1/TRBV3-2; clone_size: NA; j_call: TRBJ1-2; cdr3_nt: TGTGCCAGCAGCCAAGCAGGGGACTATGGCTACACCTTC; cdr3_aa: CASSQAGDYGYTF
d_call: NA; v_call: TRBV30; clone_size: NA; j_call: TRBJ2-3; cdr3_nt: TGTGCCTGGAGTAATAGCGCCGGCACAGATACGCAGTATTTT; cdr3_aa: CAWSNSAGTDTQYF
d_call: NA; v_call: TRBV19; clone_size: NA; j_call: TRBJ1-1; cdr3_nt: TGTGCCAGTAGTACTAGGGTAACAGGGAACACTGAAGCTTTCTTT; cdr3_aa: CASSTRVTGNTEAFF
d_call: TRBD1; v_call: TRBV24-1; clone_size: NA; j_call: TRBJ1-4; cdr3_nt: TGTGCCACCAGTGCCGGGACAGGGGGAACTAATGAAAAACTGTTTTTT; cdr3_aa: CATSAGTGGTNEKLFF
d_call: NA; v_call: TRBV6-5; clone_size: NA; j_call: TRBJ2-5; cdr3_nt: TGTGCCAGCAGTTACTCGACGGGTGGAGGGGAGACCCAGTACTTC; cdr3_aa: CASSYSTGGGETQYF
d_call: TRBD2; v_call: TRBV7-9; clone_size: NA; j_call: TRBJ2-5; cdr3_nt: TGTGCCAGCAGCTCCAAAGCGGGAGGGCCCCTCCCAGAGACCCAGTACTTC; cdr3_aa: CASSSKAGGPLPETQYF
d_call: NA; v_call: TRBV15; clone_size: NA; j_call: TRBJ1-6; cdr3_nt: TGTGCCACCAGCATATCGAGGTCACCCCTCCACTTT; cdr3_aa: CATSISRSPLHF
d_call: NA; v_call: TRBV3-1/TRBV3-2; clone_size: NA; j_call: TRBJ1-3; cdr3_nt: TGTGCCAGCACAAAAAGGGGGGGGGATGGAAACACCATATATTTT; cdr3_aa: CASTKRGGDGNTIYF
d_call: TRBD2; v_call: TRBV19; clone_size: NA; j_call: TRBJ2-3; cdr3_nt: TGTGCCAGTAGTTTGCGGGAGGGGGCATCGAGGAGCACAGATACGCAGTATTTT; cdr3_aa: CASSLREGASRSTDTQYF
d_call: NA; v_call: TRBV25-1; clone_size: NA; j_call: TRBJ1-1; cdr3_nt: TGTGCCAGCAGTGAATATGAGGGGGGGACAACTGAAGCTTTCTTT; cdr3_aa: CASSEYEGGTTEAFF
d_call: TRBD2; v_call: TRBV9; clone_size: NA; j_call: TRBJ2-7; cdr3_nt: TGTGCCAGCAGCCCGACTAGCGCCCCTCACCACGAGCAGTACTTC; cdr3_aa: CASSPTSAPHHEQYF
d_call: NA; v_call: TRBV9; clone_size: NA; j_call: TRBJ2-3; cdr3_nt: TGTGCCAGCAGCGTAGTTTCAGGGACAGATACGCAGTATTTT; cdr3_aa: CASSVVSGTDTQYF
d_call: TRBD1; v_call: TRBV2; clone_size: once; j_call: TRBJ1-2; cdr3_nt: TGTGCCAGCAAAAGGGAACAGGGGCCCCTAGGCTACACCTTC; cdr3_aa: CASKREQGPLGYTF
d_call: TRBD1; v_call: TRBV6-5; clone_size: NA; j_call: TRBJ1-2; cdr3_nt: TGTGCCAGCAGTTACAAGACAGGGGGCGACTATGGCTACACCTTC; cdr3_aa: CASSYKTGGDYGYTF
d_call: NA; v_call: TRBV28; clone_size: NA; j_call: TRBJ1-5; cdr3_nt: TGTGCCAGCAGTTTATGGGGGGGAGGTAATCAGCCCCAGCATTTT; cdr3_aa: CASSLWGGGNQPQHF
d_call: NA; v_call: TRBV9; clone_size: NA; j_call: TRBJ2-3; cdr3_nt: TGTGCCAGCAGCGTAGGTGGAGGTACTAGCACAGATACGCAGTATTTT; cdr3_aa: CASSVGGGTSTDTQYF
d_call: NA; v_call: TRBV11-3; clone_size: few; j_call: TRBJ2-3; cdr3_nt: TGTGCCAGCAGCTTGGGGAGAGCAGATACGCAGTATTTT; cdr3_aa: CASSLGRADTQYF
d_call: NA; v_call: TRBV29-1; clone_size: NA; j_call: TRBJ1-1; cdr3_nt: TGCAGCGTTGAAAGAGCCCCGGGACAATTGAGAGCTTTCTTT; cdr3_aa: CSVERAPGQLRAFF
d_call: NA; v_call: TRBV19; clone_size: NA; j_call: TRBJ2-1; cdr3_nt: TGTGCCAGTAGTATAGGAGGCATGGGTGAGCAGTTCTTC; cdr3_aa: CASSIGGMGEQFF
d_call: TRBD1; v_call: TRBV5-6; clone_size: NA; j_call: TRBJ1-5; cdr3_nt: TGTGCCAGCAGCCCAATCGGACAGGCCCATCAGCCCCAGCATTTT; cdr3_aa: CASSPIGQAHQPQHF
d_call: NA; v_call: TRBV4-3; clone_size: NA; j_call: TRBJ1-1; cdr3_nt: TGCGCCAGCAGCCTCTCTCAGGGGAACACTGAAGCTTTCTTT; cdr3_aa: CASSLSQGNTEAFF
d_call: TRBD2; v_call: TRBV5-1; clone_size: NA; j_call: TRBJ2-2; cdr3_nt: TGCGCCAGCAGCTTGCCTAGCGGGAGCACCGGGGAGCTGTTTTTT; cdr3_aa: CASSLPSGSTGELFF
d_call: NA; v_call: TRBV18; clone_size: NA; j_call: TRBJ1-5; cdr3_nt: TGTGCCAGCTCAGAGGACACCCGCCAGCCCCAGCATTTT; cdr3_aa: CASSEDTRQPQHF
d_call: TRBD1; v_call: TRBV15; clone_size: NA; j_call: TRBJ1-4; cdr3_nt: TGTGCCACCAGCAGAGAGGGCAGGGGGAGTGAAAAACTGTTTTTT; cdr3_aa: CATSREGRGSEKLFF
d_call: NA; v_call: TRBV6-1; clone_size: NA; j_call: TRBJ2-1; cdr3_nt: TGTGCCAGCAGTGATACTCTAGCGACTTCTGAGCAGTTCTTC; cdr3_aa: CASSDTLATSEQFF
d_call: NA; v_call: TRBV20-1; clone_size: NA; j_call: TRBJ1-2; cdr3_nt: TGCAGTGCTCTATCCTATGGCTACACCTTC; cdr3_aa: CSALSYGYTF
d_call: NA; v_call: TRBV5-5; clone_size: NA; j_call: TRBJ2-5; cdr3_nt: TGTGCCAGCAGCTTGTCCGGGGATGAGACCCAGTACTTC; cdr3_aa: CASSLSGDETQYF
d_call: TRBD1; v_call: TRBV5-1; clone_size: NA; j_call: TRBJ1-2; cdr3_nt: TGCGCCAGCAGCAGGTCTCCGGGACAGTCTAACTATGGCTACACCTTC; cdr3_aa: CASSRSPGQSNYGYTF